Listed below are T cell receptor beta chains from one sample, sequenced in a study of circulating CD8 cells and anti-PD-1 response in melanoma. One entry per CDR3 protein, called by TCRdb with MiXCR from the reads. The data show over 400 distinct CDR3 sequences, roughly 7.4% seen once. The specimen was CD8+ T cells from PBMCs, collected at baseline or after one month of anti-PD-1 therapy (not recorded which). All receptors come from a human donor with melanoma. CDR3s include the opening cysteine and the closing phenylalanine or tryptophan. Fields, in order: V gene, J gene, CDR3 protein.

>TRBV20-1|TRBJ2-5
CSALPGAETQYF
>TRBV4-1|TRBJ2-5
CASSQETGALGTQYF
>TRBV27|TRBJ2-1
CASSSGLSSNEQFF
>TRBV6-1|TRBJ2-7
CASSEGLAAAYEQYF
>TRBV5-8|TRBJ2-5
CASSSVVGYF
>TRBV7-3|TRBJ2-3
CASRSTSGGLDTQYF
>TRBV28|TRBJ1-2
CASRDPGGSGYTF
>TRBV27|TRBJ1-2
CASSPRDTPNYGYTF
>TRBV3-1|TRBJ2-7
CATARGLAGTTYEQYF
>TRBV19|TRBJ2-7
CASSLTGIYEQYF
>TRBV2|TRBJ2-5
CASSGLPRLAGGHPSKQTQYF
>TRBV12-5|TRBJ2-3
CASGLTYTDTQYF
>TRBV6-2/TRBV6-3|TRBJ1-5
CATCSNSNQPQHF
>TRBV19|TRBJ2-5
CASSISETQYF
>TRBV7-9|TRBJ2-7
CASSLGTAEQYF